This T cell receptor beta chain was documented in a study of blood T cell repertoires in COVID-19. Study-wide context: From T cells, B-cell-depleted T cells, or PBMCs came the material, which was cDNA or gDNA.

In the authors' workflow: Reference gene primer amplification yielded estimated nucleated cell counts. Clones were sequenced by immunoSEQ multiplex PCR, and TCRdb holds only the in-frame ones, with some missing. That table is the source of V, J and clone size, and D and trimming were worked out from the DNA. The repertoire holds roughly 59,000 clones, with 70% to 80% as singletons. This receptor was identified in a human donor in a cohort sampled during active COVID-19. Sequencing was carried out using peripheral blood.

This chain's CDR3 is CASRDQGWDEKLFF. CDR3 bases: TGTGCCAGCAGGGACCAGGGGTGGGATGAAAAACTGTTTTTT. The chain joins TRBV6-5 to TRBJ1-4, with D maybe TRBD1 (6 bases). Germline V gene sequence: CDR1 MNHEY, CDR2 SVGAGI. The CDR3 runs 14 residues. V gave up 6 bases and J gave up 6 bases, with 14 bases separating them.